This T cell receptor beta chain was profiled in a study of OX40 agonist ivuxolimab in advanced cancers. Overall study context: Patients were roughly 83% male with ages about 20 to 79, mean 60. Prior checkpoint blockade (anti-PD-1, anti-PD-L1 or anti-CTLA-4) was permitted; about 40% had it.

The method was immunoSEQ multiplex PCR; TCRdb's version includes in-frame clones alone and lacks a portion of them. The table includes roughly 100,000 clones, more than 95% detected once. CDR3 size: 11 residues. Germline-derived CDR1 and CDR2 are LNHDA and SQIVND (reference sequence). V lost 10 bases and J 6 bases, leaving 12 bases between the germline ends. On this clone itself: The antigen is undetermined.

People who had autoimmune disease history or systemic immunosuppression were excluded. Findings of the study overall: Low normalized T-cell clonal expansion was additionally recorded for some nonresponders.

Sequenced material: CD4+ or CD8+ T cells sorted from blood, taken in a trial of the OX40 agonist ivuxolimab. The rearrangement uses TRBV19 and TRBJ1-2; tentatively, D is TRBD1 (6 bases). The TCR originated in an adult with an advanced solid tumor such as melanoma, head and neck, liver or kidney cancer. The CDR3 DNA follows: TGTGCCACCTGGGAGGGGGATGGCTACACCTTC. Translated, it gives CATWEGDGYTF. Full variable domain (outside the CDR3, taken from reference TRBV19 and TRBJ1-2): DGGITQSPKYLFRKEGQNVTLSCEQNLNHDAMYWYRQDPGQGLRLIYYSQIVNDFQKGDIAEGYSVSREKKESFPLTVTSAQKNPTAFYLCATWEGDGYTFGSGTRLTVV.